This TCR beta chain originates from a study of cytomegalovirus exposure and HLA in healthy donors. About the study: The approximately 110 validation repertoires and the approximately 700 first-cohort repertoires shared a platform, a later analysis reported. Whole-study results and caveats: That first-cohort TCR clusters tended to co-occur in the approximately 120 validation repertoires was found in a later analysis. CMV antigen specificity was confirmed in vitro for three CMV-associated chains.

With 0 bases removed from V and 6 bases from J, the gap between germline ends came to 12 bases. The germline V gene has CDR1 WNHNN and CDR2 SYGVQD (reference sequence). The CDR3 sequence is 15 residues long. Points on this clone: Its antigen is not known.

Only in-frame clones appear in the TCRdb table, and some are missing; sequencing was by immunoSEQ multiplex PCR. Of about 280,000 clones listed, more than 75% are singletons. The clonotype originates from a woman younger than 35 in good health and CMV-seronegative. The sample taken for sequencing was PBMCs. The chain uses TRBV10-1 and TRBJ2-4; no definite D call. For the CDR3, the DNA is TGCGCCAGCAGTGAGTCGCTGGGCGTAGGAAACATTCAGTACTTC. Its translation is CASSESLGVGNIQYF.